Below, 29 T cell receptor beta chains from the same sample are listed, as sequenced in a study of identical twins. Using its own MiXCR run on the 5' RACE reads, TCRdb lists one record per CDR3 protein. The data show some 730,000 distinct CDR3 sequences, roughly 20% seen once. The sample also formed part of further work on T cells expressing NK-cell markers.

What was sequenced was PBMCs. The receptor set was obtained from a woman aged 18-35 years in good health.

The chain has TRBV5-6 and TRBJ1-6; 8 bases line up with TRBD1. V dropped 6 bases and J dropped 7; count of bases not matched to a gene: 12. Germline CDR1 and CDR2: SGHDT and YYEEEE. This CDR3 is built from 16 residues. For the CDR3, the DNA is TGTGCCAGCACCCTGCGTCGGACAGGGTCCAATTCACCCCTCCACTTT. Its translation: CASTLRRTGSNSPLHF.

This clonotype showed up just a few times. This chain connects TRBV20-1 to TRBJ1-1; D possibly corresponds to TRBD1 (5 bases). This CDR3 spans 14 amino acids. Germline V gives CDR1 DFQATT, CDR2 SNEGSKA (reference sequence). Trimming shortened V by 6 bases and J by 0 bases, and 14 bases separated the two germline ends. This chain's CDR3 is CSAKVGPMNTEAFF. In DNA form, the CDR3 reads TGCAGTGCCAAAGTGGGGCCGATGAACACTGAAGCTTTCTTT.

The chain couples TRBV18 to TRBJ2-1, with TRBD1 identical over 9 bases. The junction had 9 bases not matched to a gene; V was cut back by 6 bases and J by 15 bases. Germline V gene sequence: CDR1 KGHSH, CDR2 LQKENI. The CDR3 is 12 amino acids. In DNA form, the CDR3 reads TGTGCCAGCTCCCAACCGGGACAGGGTCGGTTCTTC. Residues: CASSQPGQGRFF.

This clonotype turned up a few times. V and J are TRBV10-3 and TRBJ2-1; TRBD2 matches at 14 bases. J was trimmed by 5 bases and V by 5 bases; bases with no gene match: 5. The CDR3 length is 16 residues. Germline lookup yields CDR1 ENHRY and CDR2 SYGVKD. The CDR3 spells CAISFRGLAGDNEQFF. The CDR3 DNA is TGTGCCATCAGTTTTAGGGGACTAGCGGGAGACAATGAGCAGTTCTTC.

This clonotype has just one count. The V call is TRBV11-2, the J call TRBJ2-3, with TRBD2 identical over 10 bases. Per the germline V gene, CDR1 is SGHAT and CDR2 is FQNNGV. The trim removed 4 bases at V and 1 base at J, leaving 5 bases unmatched. The length of the CDR3 is 16 residues. The CDR3 reads CASSSIAGGGTDTQYF. CDR3 DNA sequence: TGTGCCAGCAGCTCAATAGCGGGGGGCGGCACAGATACGCAGTATTTT.

The rearrangement links TRBV3-1 to TRBJ2-3, with D possibly matching TRBD1 (5 bases). V was shortened by 0 bases and J by 8 bases, with 21 bases between the two germline ends. This CDR3 is built from 17 residues. CDR1 and CDR2 from the germline V gene are LGHDT and YNNKEL (reference sequence). The CDR3 loop is CASSQDRRRSDQGTQYF. The CDR3 DNA follows: TGTGCCAGCAGCCAAGATCGAAGAAGGAGCGATCAGGGTACGCAGTATTTT.

This clonotype was seen a handful of times. The J gene is TRBJ2-1, the V gene TRBV12-3 or TRBV12-4; a possible D gene is TRBD1 (7 bases). V was cut by 3 bases and J by 1 base, with 13 bases left in between. The CDR3 totals 16 residues. CDR3: CASSFRGTVSYNEQFF. DNA of the CDR3: TGTGCCAGCAGTTTTCGCGGGACAGTTTCCTACAATGAGCAGTTCTTC.

This clonotype turned up a few times. V is TRBV20-1 and J is TRBJ1-5; 11 nucleotides line up with TRBD1. The CDR3 totals 17 residues. J was trimmed by 7 bases and V by 7 bases; bases with no gene match: 18. CDR1 is DFQATT and CDR2 is SNEGSKA in the germline V gene (reference sequence). The CDR3 here is CSVSPGQGVRGGQPQHF. The CDR3 DNA follows: TGCAGTGTTTCGCCGGGACAGGGGGTTCGGGGGGGGCAGCCCCAGCATTTT.

The chain uses TRBV5-1 and TRBJ2-1, with 8 bases that match TRBD1. Germline V gives CDR1 SGHRS, CDR2 YFSETQ. The V gene end was trimmed by 4 bases and the J gene end by 8 bases; junction bases not matched to a gene: 8. CDR3 size: 14 residues. The CDR3 bases are TGCGCCAGCAGCCCTCGGACAGGGATGTATGAGCAGTTCTTC. It is translated as CASSPRTGMYEQFF.

Many counts were recorded for this clonotype. The V gene is TRBV6-5, the J gene TRBJ2-2; 7 bases are a match to TRBD1. The V segment lost 2 bases and the J segment 7 bases; nucleotides outside the gene matches: 7. Germline-derived CDR1 and CDR2 are MNHEY and SVGAGI. This CDR3 is 15 amino acids long. This chain's CDR3 is CASSYDTRGNGELFF. The CDR3 DNA reads as TGTGCCAGCAGTTACGATACCAGGGGGAACGGGGAGCTGTTTTTT.

This chain joins TRBV7-2 and TRBJ1-2; D remains ambiguous. The length of the CDR3 is 14 residues. Germline V gives CDR1 SGHTA, CDR2 FQGNSA. V shed 3 bases and J shed 8 bases, with 16 bases lying between them. CDR3 residues: CASSFHTGSGGYTF. The CDR3 DNA follows: TGTGCCAGCAGCTTCCATACGGGGTCGGGCGGCTACACCTTC.

This chain connects TRBV15 to TRBJ2-7; unclear D gene. Trimming took 1 base from V and 6 from J, leaving 7 bases between them. The CDR3 extends over 12 amino acids. In germline, CDR1 is LNHNV, CDR2 YYDKDF (reference sequence). DNA for the CDR3: TGTGCCACCAGCAGAGCCCCGGGCGAGCAGTACTTC. Translated, it gives CATSRAPGEQYF.

This clonotype turned up a few times. The V call is TRBV20-1, the J call TRBJ2-3, with 7 positions matching TRBD2. The CDR3 covers 14 residues. V gave up 0 bases and J gave up 4 bases; unmatched junction bases: 4. CDR1 and CDR2 from the germline V gene are DFQATT and SNEGSKA (reference sequence). The CDR3 DNA is TGCAGTGCTAGAGAGCGGGGGATCGCAGATACGCAGTATTTT. Its translation is CSARERGIADTQYF.

In its sample, this clonotype was seen a few times. This chain joins TRBV10-3 and TRBJ2-2; D is uncertain. Germline V gene sequence: CDR1 ENHRY, CDR2 SYGVKD. CDR3 length equals 12 residues. V dropped 8 bases and J dropped 4 bases, with 8 bases sitting between them. The CDR3 DNA sequence: TGTGCCATCGCCCTCTCCACCGGGGAGCTGTTTTTT. Amino acids: CAIALSTGELFF.

This clonotype was seen more than once but under ten times. This sequence joins TRBV20-1 and TRBJ2-3; D gene unclear. The CDR3 has 13 amino acids. V was clipped by 6 bases and J by 0 bases, with 10 bases between them. Germline CDR1 reads DFQATT; CDR2 reads SNEGSKA (reference sequence). The CDR3 DNA follows: TGCAGTGCCATCGCAGTAAGCACAGATACGCAGTATTTT. Residues: CSAIAVSTDTQYF.

The chain uses TRBV6-5 and TRBJ1-2; D possibly corresponds to TRBD1 (5 bases). Trimming removed 2 bases from V and 4 bases from J, with 8 bases in between. Germline V gives CDR1 MNHEY, CDR2 SVGAGI. CDR3 length equals 13 residues. CDR3 sequence: CASSYAGPYGYTF. CDR3 bases: TGTGCCAGCAGTTACGCAGGGCCCTATGGCTACACCTTC.

The genes are TRBV10-3 and TRBJ2-1, with D possibly matching TRBD2 (5 bases). CDR1 and CDR2 (germline): ENHRY, SYGVKD. The CDR3 extends over 17 amino acids. The V and J ends lost 0 bases and 7 bases respectively, with 19 bases between them. Written as DNA, the CDR3 is TGTGCCATCAGTGAGTCGAGGGCAGCCCGTGCGGAAAATGAGCAGTTCTTC. This codes for CAISESRAARAENEQFF.

This clonotype was seen only a few times. J is TRBJ1-2 and V is TRBV5-1; possible D gene TRBD1, 5 bases. The CDR3 extends over 15 amino acids. The germline V and J ends were trimmed by 4 bases and 4 bases, with 17 bases remaining between them. Germline V gene sequence: CDR1 SGHRS, CDR2 YFSETQ. The CDR3 region is CASSIGGESSYGYTF. The CDR3 DNA reads as TGCGCCAGCAGCATTGGGGGGGAGTCAAGCTATGGCTACACCTTC.

V gene TRBV11-2 combines with J gene TRBJ2-3; 11 bases are shared with TRBD2. Germline CDR1 is SGHAT and CDR2 is FQNNGV. The CDR3 consists of 19 residues. V lost 1 base to trimming and J lost 2 bases; unmatched junction nucleotides: 11. The CDR3 region is CASSLGASGGPTFTDTQYF. In DNA form, the CDR3 reads TGTGCCAGCAGCTTAGGGGCTAGCGGGGGGCCAACGTTCACAGATACGCAGTATTTT.

The chain employs TRBV15 and TRBJ2-3, with D unclear. CDR3 length equals 12 residues. The V end was cut by 1 base, the J end by 6 bases, with 5 bases between. CDR1 is LNHNV and CDR2 is YYDKDF in the germline V gene (reference sequence). The CDR3 region is CATSRASDTQYF. The CDR3 DNA reads as TGTGCCACCAGCAGAGCGTCGGATACGCAGTATTTT.

This clonotype was seen a handful of times. The chain carries TRBV6-2 or TRBV6-3 and TRBJ2-3; D gene ambiguous. The length of the CDR3 is 12 residues. Germline CDR1 and CDR2: MNHEY and SVGEGT. V lost 7 bases to trimming and J lost 7 bases, with 12 bases between them. The CDR3 nucleotides are TGTGCCAGCACCCAAGGTCCAAATACGCAGTATTTT. Encoded protein: CASTQGPNTQYF.

The chain carries TRBV12-3 or TRBV12-4 and TRBJ1-2; D gene ambiguous. The ends were cut back, 6 bases at V and 8 bases at J, with 19 bases in the middle. This CDR3 contains 14 residues. CDR3 nucleotide sequence: TGTGCCAGCAGACGGAAACCGGACCTCGACGGCTACACCTTC. Translation: CASRRKPDLDGYTF.

The J gene is TRBJ2-3, the V gene TRBV3-1; D call uncertain. Germline CDR1 reads LGHDT; CDR2 reads YNNKEL (reference sequence). V was cut by 0 bases and J by 10 bases, with 11 bases left in between. The CDR3 has 13 amino acids. CDR3 bases: TGTGCCAGCAGCCAAGATTATGGGCCTCCGCAGTATTTT. This translates into CASSQDYGPPQYF.

The chain is built from TRBV6-2 or TRBV6-3 and TRBJ1-5, with D unresolved. V was pared by 5 bases and J by 11 bases, with 13 bases between. CDR1 MNHEY and CDR2 SVGEGT come from the germline V gene. The CDR3 totals 12 residues. For the CDR3, the DNA is TGTGCCAGCAGTCCCCGGGTCTCAGCCCAGCATTTT. It translates to CASSPRVSAQHF.

This clonotype has only a few counts. The V gene is TRBV5-6, the J gene TRBJ2-7; D tentatively fits TRBD1 or TRBD2 (5 bases each). V was clipped by 2 bases and J by 6 bases, with 12 bases between them. This CDR3 is 13 amino acids long. Germline loops: CDR1 SGHDT, CDR2 YYEEEE. CDR3 loop: CASSFGASAEQYF. CDR3 DNA sequence: TGTGCCAGCAGCTTCGGGGCTTCGGCCGAGCAGTACTTC.

This clonotype was picked up a small number of times. This chain connects TRBV2 to TRBJ1-1, with D maybe TRBD1 (5 bases). Trimming left V 8 bases short and J 2 bases short, with 12 bases between. CDR1 is SNHLY, CDR2 FYNNEI, per germline. This CDR3 region has 13 residues. The CDR3 region is CASCTGGNTEAFF. The CDR3 DNA is TGTGCCAGCTGTACGGGGGGAAACACTGAAGCTTTCTTT.

The chain carries TRBV29-1 and TRBJ2-3; TRBD1 aligns across 9 bases. This CDR3 spans 15 amino acids. Trimming took 3 bases from V and 4 from J; bases not matched to a gene: 8. Germline CDR1 SQVTM, CDR2 ANQGSEA. The CDR3: CSVDGTGRGPDTQYF. The CDR3 DNA reads as TGCAGCGTTGATGGGACAGGGAGGGGGCCAGATACGCAGTATTTT.

The genes are TRBV7-9 and TRBJ2-7; D unclear. Per germline, CDR1 SEHNR and CDR2 FQNEAQ (reference sequence). This CDR3 spans 11 amino acids. V was clipped by 8 bases and J by 8 bases, with 13 bases between them. CDR3 amino acids: CASFNGPKQYF. The CDR3 nucleotides are TGTGCCAGCTTTAACGGCCCTAAGCAGTACTTC.

This clonotype was observed a handful of times. The chain has TRBV12-3 or TRBV12-4 and TRBJ1-2; D gene unclear. The CDR3 totals 13 residues. The V and J ends lost 5 bases and 2 bases respectively, with 9 bases between them. CDR3 DNA sequence: TGTGCCAGCAGTCCAGCGGAGAACTATGGCTACACCTTC. Amino acid sequence: CASSPAENYGYTF.